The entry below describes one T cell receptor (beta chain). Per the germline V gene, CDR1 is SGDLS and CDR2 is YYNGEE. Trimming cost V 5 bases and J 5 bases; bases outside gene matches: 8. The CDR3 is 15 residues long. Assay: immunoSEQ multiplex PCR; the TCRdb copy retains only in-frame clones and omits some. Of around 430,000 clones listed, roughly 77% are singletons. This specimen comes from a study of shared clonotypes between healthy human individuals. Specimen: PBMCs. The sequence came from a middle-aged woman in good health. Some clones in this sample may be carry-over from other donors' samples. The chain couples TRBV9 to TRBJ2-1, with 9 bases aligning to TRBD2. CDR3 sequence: CASRAPAGGDNEQFF. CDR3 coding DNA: TGTGCCAGCAGGGCACCAGCGGGAGGCGACAATGAGCAGTTCTTC.